The 18 T cell receptor beta chains in this list originate from one sample, sequenced in a study of cytomegalovirus exposure and HLA in healthy donors (dated by TCRdb to about 2017). Libraries were prepared through the immunoSEQ multiplex PCR assay. For the multiplex PCR, a mixture combining 60 forward primers for TCR Vbeta segments and 13 reverse primers for TCR Jbeta segments was used. The immuneACCESS repertoire file appears here via TCRdb, limited to in-frame rearrangements. These files lack a portion of the clones; in checked studies, under half of the deficit traces to unresolved V genes, and the cause of the others is not known. Here the sample has 150,000 to 200,000 clones; 87% occur a single time. Of the sample, about 0.24% is held by the ten largest clones. The sample taken for sequencing was PBMCs. The receptor source for this set is a girl less than two years old in good health and CMV-seronegative.

The rearrangement links TRBV4-1 to TRBJ2-3, with D possibly matching TRBD2 (5 bases). The germline gives CDR1 MGHRA, CDR2 YSYEKL. This CDR3 has 15 residues. Trimming shortened V by 2 bases and J by 3 bases, and 12 bases separated the two germline ends. CDR3 in amino acids: CASSQRLSGTDTQYF. The DNA of the CDR3 is TGCGCCAGCAGCCAAAGACTCTCGGGGACAGATACGCAGTATTTT.

The chain combines TRBV7-9 with TRBJ2-6; 11 bases agree with TRBD1. In germline, CDR1 is SEHNR, CDR2 FQNEAQ (reference sequence). V shed 5 bases, J shed 0 bases, and the junction held 9 bases outside the gene matches. CDR3 length equals 19 residues. CDR3: CASSPTRTGGPSGANVLTF. The CDR3 nucleotides are TGTGCCAGCAGCCCAACCCGGACAGGGGGCCCCTCTGGGGCCAACGTCCTGACTTTC.

The rearrangement joins TRBV7-3 to TRBJ2-4; D remains unclear. This CDR3 spans 11 amino acids. Trimming removed 6 bases at V and 7 bases at J, with 7 bases between. Germline CDR1 and CDR2: SGHTA and FQGTGA. The chain's CDR3 is CASRPRNIQYF. The CDR3 coding sequence is TGTGCCAGCAGGCCTAGGAACATTCAGTACTTC.

This clone was counted once. V usage is TRBV2 and J usage is TRBJ2-5; TRBD1 might be the D (6 bases). The germline V gene has CDR1 SNHLY and CDR2 FYNNEI. With 5 bases removed from V and 2 bases from J, the gap between germline ends came to 9 bases. This CDR3 is 13 amino acids long. CDR3 residues: CASSRTGQETQYF. For the CDR3, the DNA is TGTGCCAGCAGTCGTACAGGGCAAGAGACCCAGTACTTC.

V gene TRBV27 combines with J gene TRBJ1-1; TRBD1 matches 9 bases. CDR3 length: 13 amino acids. V lost 5 bases, J lost 6 bases, and 4 bases stayed unmatched. Germline values: CDR1 MNHEY, CDR2 SMNVEV (reference sequence). CDR3 sequence: CASSIDRGSEAFF. The CDR3, as DNA: TGTGCCAGCAGTATCGACAGGGGGTCTGAAGCTTTCTTT.

The chain couples TRBV29-1 to TRBJ2-1; 7 bases align to TRBD2. Germline CDR1 and CDR2: SQVTM and ANQGSEA. V shed 2 bases, J shed 0 bases, and the junction held 7 bases outside the gene matches. The length of the CDR3 is 16 residues. Here the CDR3 reads CSVELAEPGSYNEQFF. The CDR3 DNA is TGCAGCGTTGAACTAGCGGAGCCGGGCTCCTACAATGAGCAGTTCTTC.

This chain connects TRBV30 to TRBJ1-5; TRBD1 aligns across 7 bases. V was pared by 3 bases and J by 4 bases, with 3 bases of the junction left unmatched. The CDR3 runs 13 residues. The germline gives CDR1 GTSNPN, CDR2 SVGIG (reference sequence). CDR3 loop: CAWRGQSNQPQHF. The CDR3 DNA reads as TGTGCCTGGAGGGGACAGAGTAATCAGCCCCAGCATTTT.

The V and J genes are TRBV12-5 and TRBJ2-5; D possibly corresponds to TRBD2 (5 bases). V lost 0 bases and J lost 4, with 15 bases in between. The CDR3 sequence is 16 residues long. Germline CDR1 is LGHNT and CDR2 is FRNRAP. The CDR3 DNA is TGTGCTAGTGGTTTGGTAAGTTTGGAGGAGGTAGAGACCCAGTACTTC. The encoded protein is CASGLVSLEEVETQYF.

The J gene is TRBJ1-5, the V gene TRBV5-8; D unclear. The V gene's germline CDR1 is SGHTS and CDR2 YDEGEE. The V gene lost 0 bases and the J gene lost 5 bases, with 9 bases spanning the gap. This CDR3 has 14 amino acids. CDR3 in amino acids: CASSLDSLDQPQHF. The CDR3 bases are TGTGCCAGCAGCTTGGACAGCCTTGATCAGCCCCAGCATTTT.

The chain couples TRBV6-5 to TRBJ2-5; D possibly corresponds to TRBD1 (5 bases). The CDR3 has 15 amino acids. Deletions cut 1 base from V and 5 bases from J, with 14 bases between. CDR1 and CDR2 from the germline V gene are MNHEY and SVGAGI. CDR3 bases: TGTGCCAGCAGTTACTACAGGACCGTGATGGAGACCCAGTACTTC. This encodes CASSYYRTVMETQYF.

The genes are TRBV5-6 and TRBJ1-1; no reliable D call. The CDR3 loop spans 14 amino acids. V was pared by 3 bases and J by 0 bases, with 9 bases between. The V gene's germline CDR1 is SGHDT and CDR2 YYEEEE. CDR3 protein: CASSSGVMNTEAFF. CDR3 nucleotide sequence: TGTGCCAGCAGCTCCGGGGTCATGAACACTGAAGCTTTCTTT.

V and J are TRBV10-2 and TRBJ2-7, with 7 bases matching TRBD1. The CDR3 length is 16 residues. The V and J ends lost 3 bases and 5 bases, in that order; junction bases with no gene match: 13. Germline V gene data show CDR1 as WSHSY and CDR2 as SAAADI. The CDR3 bases are TGCGCCAGCAGTGATACAGGGGCCTCACCTCCTGACGAGCAGTACTTC. Amino acids: CASSDTGASPPDEQYF.

The chain has TRBV9 and TRBJ2-3; 8 nucleotides line up with TRBD2. This CDR3 is built from 16 residues. Germline trimming cut 0 bases from V and 3 bases from J; bases unmatched to any gene: 6. The germline CDR1 and CDR2 sequences are SGDLS and YYNGEE. CDR3 bases: TGTGCCAGCAGCGTAGATAGCGGGACGGTGACAGATACGCAGTATTTT. This encodes CASSVDSGTVTDTQYF.

This chain uses TRBV12-5 with TRBJ2-7; a possible D gene is TRBD1 (6 bases). This CDR3 contains 14 residues. Trimming removed 1 base at V and 2 bases at J, with 9 bases between. Germline assignment: CDR1 LGHNT and CDR2 FRNRAP. The CDR3 nucleotides read TGTGCTAGTGGTTTGGATAGGGGGACCTACGAGCAGTACTTC. Its protein is CASGLDRGTYEQYF.

V usage is TRBV6-1 and J usage is TRBJ1-4; D possibly corresponds to TRBD1 (6 bases). The CDR3 loop spans 14 amino acids. V was shortened by 4 bases and J by 3 bases, with 9 bases between the two germline ends. Looked up from germline, CDR1 is MNHNS and CDR2 is SASEGT. CDR3 loop: CASSVGGSNEKLFF. The CDR3 DNA reads as TGTGCCAGCAGTGTAGGGGGTTCTAATGAAAAACTGTTTTTT.

The chain couples TRBV27 to TRBJ2-1; 10 bases are a match to TRBD2. The junction had 3 bases not matched to a gene; V was cut back by 2 bases and J by 5 bases. Germline lookup yields CDR1 MNHEY and CDR2 SMNVEV (reference sequence). This CDR3 comprises 15 residues. The CDR3 is CASSLTAGGHNEQFF. CDR3 nucleotide sequence: TGTGCCAGCAGTTTAACAGCGGGAGGGCACAATGAGCAGTTCTTC.

The V and J genes are TRBV30 and TRBJ1-2; 9 bases are a match to TRBD1. The V segment lost 3 bases and the J segment 4 bases; nucleotides outside the gene matches: 3. CDR3 length: 13 residues. Germline CDR1 is GTSNPN and CDR2 is SVGIG (reference sequence). The CDR3 sequence: CAWRGQGIYGYTF. CDR3 DNA sequence: TGTGCCTGGAGGGGACAGGGAATCTATGGCTACACCTTC.

The chain links TRBV6-5 to TRBJ2-3; D is perhaps TRBD2 (7 bases). V was pared by 1 base and J by 2 bases, with 13 bases between. The CDR3 is 16 residues long. Germline CDR1 is MNHEY and CDR2 is SVGAGI. CDR3 coding DNA: TGTGCCAGCAGTTACTTTGGGAGGGGGTCCACAGATACGCAGTATTTT. It codes for CASSYFGRGSTDTQYF.